The present T cell receptor beta chain was sequenced within a study of CD8 T cells in ankylosing spondylitis. V shed 1 base and J shed 6 bases, with 6 bases lying between them. CDR1 and CDR2 (germline): SGHVS, FNYEAQ. This CDR3 has 12 residues. This clonotype was detected many times. Each TCR beta library was made by quantitative 5'-RACE that incorporated molecular barcodes. TCRdb redid the calling of the 5' RACE reads with MiXCR, one entry per CDR3 protein. The sample gives 150,000 to 200,000 distinct CDR3 sequences, roughly 18% of which show up once; 4.3% is in the top ten. The origin of this receptor is a male donor aged 10 to 35 with ankylosing spondylitis or in good health (not recorded which). Sequenced: blood, either unsorted or a sorted T cell fraction (not recorded which). V and J are TRBV7-6 and TRBJ1-2; D not resolved. In DNA, the CDR3 is TGTGCCAGCAGCTTAGGCGGGGATGGCTACACCTTC. Translation: CASSLGGDGYTF.